The sequence of this TCR beta chain was determined in a study of blood T cell repertoires in COVID-19. Germline V gives CDR1 SGHNT, CDR2 YENEEA. Trimming took 8 bases from V and 4 from J; bases not matched to a gene: 23. CDR3 length equals 19 residues. Original processing methods: Amplification from reference gene primers served as the basis for estimated nucleated cell counts. Only in-frame clones appear in the TCRdb table, and some are missing; sequencing was by immunoSEQ multiplex PCR. V and J calls and clone size are as listed in that table; D and trimming were resolved from the DNA. The sample contains 100,000 to 150,000 clones, around 82% of which appear only once.

The rearrangement links TRBV11-3 to TRBJ2-5, with 9 bases that match TRBD1. Sequenced sample: peripheral blood. The clonotype comes from a man in his thirties or forties with COVID-19, enrolled during active disease. The CDR3 nucleotides read TGTGCCAGCGGGAGTCGGGTGGGACAGGGAAGGTTGGGCAGAGAGACCCAGTACTTC. It specifies CASGSRVGQGRLGRETQYF.